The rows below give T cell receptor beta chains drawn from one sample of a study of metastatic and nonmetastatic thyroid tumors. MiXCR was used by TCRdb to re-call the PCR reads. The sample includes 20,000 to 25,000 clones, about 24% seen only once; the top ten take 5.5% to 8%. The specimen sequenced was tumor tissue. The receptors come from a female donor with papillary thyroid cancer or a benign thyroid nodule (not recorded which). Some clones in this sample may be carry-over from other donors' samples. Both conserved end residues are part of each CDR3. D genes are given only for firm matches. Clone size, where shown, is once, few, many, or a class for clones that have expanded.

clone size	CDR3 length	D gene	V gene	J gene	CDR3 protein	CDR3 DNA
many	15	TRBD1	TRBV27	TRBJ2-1	CASSRDRDSYNEQFF	TGTGCCAGCAGCCGGGACAGGGACTCCTACAATGAGCAGTTCTTC
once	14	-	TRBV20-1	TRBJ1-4	CSAREGGGVEKLFF	TGCAGTGCCAGAGAAGGAGGGGGTGTTGAAAAACTGTTTTTT
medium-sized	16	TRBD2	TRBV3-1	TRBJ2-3	CASSQRTSGSLDTQYF	TGTGCCAGCAGCCAACGGACTAGCGGGAGCTTGGATACGCAGTATTTT
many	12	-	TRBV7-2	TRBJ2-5	CASSSTSGTQYF	TGTGCCAGCAGCTCGACCTCAGGGACCCAGTACTTC
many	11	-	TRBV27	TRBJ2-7	CASSSSYEQYF	TGTGCCAGCAGTTCCTCCTACGAGCAGTACTTC
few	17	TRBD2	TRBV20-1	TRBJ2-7	CSARERGLAGFSYEQYF	TGCAGTGCTAGAGAGAGGGGGCTAGCGGGATTCTCCTACGAGCAGTACTTC
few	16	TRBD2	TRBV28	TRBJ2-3	CASASAGGLQVRTQYF	TGTGCCAGTGCCTCGGCGGGGGGCCTTCAGGTGAGAACGCAATATTTT
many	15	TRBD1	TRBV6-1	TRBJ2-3	CASSPRTGVTDTQYF	TGTGCCAGCAGTCCGAGGACAGGGGTCACAGATACGCAGTATTTT
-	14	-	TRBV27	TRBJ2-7	CASILRGRSYEQYF	TGTGCCAGCATCTTACGCGGTAGGTCCTACGAGCAGTACTTC
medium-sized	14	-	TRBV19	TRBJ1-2	CASTPRGSNYGYTF	TGTGCCAGTACCCCCCGGGGCTCTAACTATGGCTACACCTTC
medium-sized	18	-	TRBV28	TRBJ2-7	CASSFGFGWPVSSAEQYF	TGTGCCAGCAGTTTCGGGTTTGGGTGGCCAGTCAGCTCTGCCGAGCAGTACTTC
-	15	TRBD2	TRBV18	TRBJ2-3	CASSTSGASTDTQYF	TGTGCCAGCTCCACTAGCGGGGCTAGCACAGATACGCAGTATTTT
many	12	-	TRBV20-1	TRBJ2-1	CSARETNNEQFF	TGCAGTGCTAGAGAGACAAACAATGAGCAGTTCTTC
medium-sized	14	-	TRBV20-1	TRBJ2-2	CSASPLTNTGELFF	TGCAGTGCTAGCCCACTAACGAACACCGGGGAGCTGTTTTTT
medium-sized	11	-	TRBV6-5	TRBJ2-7	CASSYLGEQYF	TGTGCCAGCAGTTACCTGGGCGAGCAGTACTTC
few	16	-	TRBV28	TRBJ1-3	CASSSPNIASGNTIYF	TGTGCCAGCAGTTCGCCCAACATAGCCTCAGGAAACACCATATATTTT
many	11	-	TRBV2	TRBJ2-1	CASRQSDEQFF	TGTGCCAGCAGGCAAAGCGATGAGCAGTTCTTC
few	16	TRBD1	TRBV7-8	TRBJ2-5	CASSSRRTGVRETQYF	TGTGCCAGCAGCTCCCGAAGGACAGGGGTTCGAGAGACCCAGTACTTC
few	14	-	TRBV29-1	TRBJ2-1	CSAHRVGGYNEHFF	TGCAGCGCTCACCGGGTGGGAGGTTACAATGAGCATTTCTTC
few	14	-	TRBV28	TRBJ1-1	CASKSREWVSEAFF	TGTGCCAGCAAAAGCAGGGAATGGGTTTCTGAAGCTTTCTTT
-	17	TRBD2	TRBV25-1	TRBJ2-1	CASSEFETSGRPHEQFF	TGTGCCAGCAGTGAATTCGAGACTAGCGGGAGGCCCCATGAGCAGTTCTTC
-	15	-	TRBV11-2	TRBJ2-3	CASRRQRVGTDTQYF	TGTGCCAGCAGACGACAGCGGGTGGGCACAGATACGCAGTATTTT
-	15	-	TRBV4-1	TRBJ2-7	CASSQETRGAYEQYF	TGCGCCAGCAGCCAAGAAACCAGGGGGGCTTACGAGCAGTACTTC
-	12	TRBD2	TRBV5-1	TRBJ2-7	CASSTSAYEQYF	TGCGCCAGCAGCACTAGCGCCTACGAGCAGTACTTC
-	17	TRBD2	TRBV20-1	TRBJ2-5	CSADTITSGGDQETQYF	TGCAGTGCCGACACCATTACTAGCGGGGGCGATCAAGAGACCCAGTACTTC
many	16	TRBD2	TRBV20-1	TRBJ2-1	CSASPAGTSGSNEQFF	TGCAGTGCTAGCCCCGCCGGGACTAGCGGGAGCAATGAGCAGTTCTTC
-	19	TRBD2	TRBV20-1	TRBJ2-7	CSARPQQTSGDTFSYEQYF	TGCAGTGCTAGACCCCAACAGACTAGCGGGGATACTTTTTCCTACGAGCAGTACTTC
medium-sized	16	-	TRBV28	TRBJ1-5	CASSLGDQGSHQPQHF	TGTGCCAGCAGTTTGGGGGACCAAGGGTCCCATCAGCCCCAGCATTTT
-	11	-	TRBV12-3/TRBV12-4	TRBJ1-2	CASSARAGYTF	TGTGCCAGCAGCGCCAGGGCCGGCTACACCTTC
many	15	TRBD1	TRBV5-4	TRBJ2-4	CASSLEVRGRNIQYF	TGTGCCAGCAGCTTGGAAGTCAGGGGGCGGAACATTCAGTACTTC
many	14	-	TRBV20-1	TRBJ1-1	CSVTGNYPNTEAFF	TGCAGTGTAACAGGGAACTACCCCAACACTGAAGCTTTCTTT
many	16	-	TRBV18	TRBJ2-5	CASGRGRGLDQETQYF	TGTGCCAGCGGTCGGGGCAGGGGTTTGGACCAAGAGACCCAGTACTTC
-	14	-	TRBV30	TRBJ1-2	CASQGGGFNYGYTF	TGTGCCTCTCAGGGCGGGGGATTTAACTATGGCTACACCTTC
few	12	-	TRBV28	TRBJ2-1	CASSFGRYEQFF	TGTGCCAGCAGTTTTGGGCGGTATGAGCAGTTCTTC
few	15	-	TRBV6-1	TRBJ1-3	CASSQTRDPGNTIYF	TGTGCCAGCAGCCAGACCCGGGACCCTGGAAACACCATATATTTT
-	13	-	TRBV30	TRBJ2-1	CAWSGCEDNEQFF	TGTGCCTGGAGTGGATGTGAGGACAATGAGCAGTTCTTC
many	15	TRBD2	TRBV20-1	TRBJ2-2	CSAGGRAVATGELFF	TGCAGTGCAGGCGGGAGGGCCGTTGCCACCGGGGAGCTGTTTTTT
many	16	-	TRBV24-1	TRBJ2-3	CATSDPAGDGTDTQYF	TGTGCCACCAGTGACCCGGCCGGGGACGGCACAGATACGCAGTATTTT
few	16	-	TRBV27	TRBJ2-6	CASSTFGGTGANVLTF	TGTGCCAGCAGTACCTTTGGAGGGACTGGGGCCAACGTCCTGACTTTC
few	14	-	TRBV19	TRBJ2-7	CASRPVGDSYEQYF	TGTGCCAGTAGGCCCGTGGGGGATTCCTACGAGCAGTACTTC
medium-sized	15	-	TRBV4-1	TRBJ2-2	CASSQDSRVTGELFF	TGCGCCAGCAGCCAAGATTCCAGGGTCACCGGGGAGCTGTTTTTT
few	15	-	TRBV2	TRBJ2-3	CASSSTGLRTDTQYF	TGTGCCAGCAGTTCAACAGGGCTCAGAACAGATACGCAGTATTTT
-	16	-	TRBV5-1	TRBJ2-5	CASSPPLRRGQETQYF	TGCGCCAGCAGCCCCCCTTTGCGGCGGGGCCAAGAGACCCAGTACTTC
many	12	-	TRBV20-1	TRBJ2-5	CSASSLVETQYF	TGCAGTGCTAGTTCCCTCGTAGAGACCCAGTACTTC
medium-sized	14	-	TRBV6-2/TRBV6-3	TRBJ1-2	CASSYSGTNYGYTF	TGTGCCAGCAGTTACTCCGGGACAAACTATGGCTACACCTTC
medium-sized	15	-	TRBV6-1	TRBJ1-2	CASSPNWGRGHGYTF	TGTGCCAGCAGTCCCAACTGGGGCAGGGGCCATGGCTACACCTTC
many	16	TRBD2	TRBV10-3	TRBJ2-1	CAISESTSVGNNEQFF	TGTGCCATCAGTGAGTCAACTAGCGTTGGGAATAATGAGCAGTTCTTC
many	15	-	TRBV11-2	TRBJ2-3	CASSLEIQGIDTQYF	TGTGCCAGCAGCTTAGAAATTCAGGGAATAGATACGCAGTATTTT
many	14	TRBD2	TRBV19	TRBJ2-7	CASSPSGETYEQYF	TGTGCCAGTAGTCCGAGCGGGGAGACCTACGAGCAGTACTTC